These 10 T cell receptor beta chains share one sample of origin, sequenced in a study of blood T cell repertoires in COVID-19. The table came from immunoSEQ multiplex PCR; TCRdb's copy has only in-frame clones and leaves some out. The sample yields about 110,000 clones, roughly 85% seen once. Sequences were obtained from peripheral blood. The source of these receptors is a human donor in a cohort sampled during active COVID-19.

The V gene is TRBV5-4, the J gene TRBJ2-1; 9 positions agree with TRBD1. The CDR3 totals 14 residues. The germline V gene has CDR1 SGHNT and CDR2 YYREEE (reference sequence). J gave up 10 bases and V 4 bases, and 9 bases lay outside the gene matches. CDR3 DNA: TGTGCCAGCAGCCCAAGGGTCGGACAGGGGGAGCAGTTCTTC. Its protein is CASSPRVGQGEQFF.

This clone is a singleton in its sample. J is TRBJ2-3 and V is TRBV6-6; 11 nucleotides line up with TRBD2. The germline V gene encodes CDR1 MNHNY and CDR2 SVGAGI (reference sequence). Germline trimming cut 6 bases from V and 2 bases from J; bases unmatched to any gene: 7. The CDR3 length is 16 residues. This CDR3 reads CASRTGTSGYTDTQYF. CDR3 DNA: TGTGCCAGCAGAACCGGGACTAGCGGTTACACAGATACGCAGTATTTT.

V is TRBV6-5 and J is TRBJ1-1, with no clear D. CDR3 length equals 12 residues. V was cut by 5 bases and J by 1 base, with 5 bases left in between. Per the germline V gene, CDR1 is MNHEY and CDR2 is SVGAGI. The chain's CDR3 is CASSTGNTEAFF. The CDR3 nucleotides read TGTGCCAGCAGTACGGGGAACACTGAAGCTTTCTTT.

The rearrangement links TRBV7-6 to TRBJ2-2; D remains ambiguous. The CDR3 consists of 15 residues. The V gene lost 0 bases and the J gene lost 4 bases, with 9 bases spanning the gap. The V gene's germline CDR1 is SGHVS and CDR2 FNYEAQ. The CDR3 is CASSLAAPGTGELFF. The CDR3 DNA reads TGTGCCAGCAGCTTAGCGGCCCCGGGCACCGGGGAGCTGTTTTTT.

The chain uses TRBV28 and TRBJ1-1, with a tentative D call TRBD1 (5 bases). Trimming removed 5 bases from V and 4 bases from J, with 17 bases in between. Germline V lookup: CDR1 MDHEN, CDR2 SYDVKM. CDR3 size: 15 residues. The CDR3 protein is CASSIPSGGGTEAFF. The CDR3 nucleotides read TGTGCCAGCAGTATCCCCTCCGGGGGTGGCACTGAAGCTTTCTTT.

In this sample, this clone turned up a few times. V gene TRBV6-2 or TRBV6-3 combines with J gene TRBJ1-2, with unresolved D. Deletions cut 6 bases from V and 3 bases from J, with 11 bases between. This CDR3 has 13 residues. Looked up from germline, CDR1 is MNHEY and CDR2 is SVGEGT. The CDR3 region is CASSRPEDYGYTF. The CDR3 DNA follows: TGTGCCAGCAGCCGCCCTGAGGACTATGGCTACACCTTC.

The rearrangement joins TRBV6-5 to TRBJ2-7; 7 bases are a match to TRBD1. Unmatched junction bases numbered 4, after V lost 6 bases and J lost 2 bases. Germline CDR1 is MNHEY and CDR2 is SVGAGI. This CDR3 is 13 amino acids long. The CDR3 DNA is TGTGCCAGCAGACCAGGGGGACCCTACGAGCAGTACTTC. As protein: CASRPGGPYEQYF.

The chain is built from TRBV9 and TRBJ1-5, with D unresolved. Trimming shortened V by 4 bases and J by 0 bases, and 8 bases separated the two germline ends. Germline lookup yields CDR1 SGDLS and CDR2 YYNGEE. The CDR3 contains 14 residues. The CDR3, as DNA: TGTGCCAGCAGCACGGGGAGTAGCAATCAGCCCCAGCATTTT. Amino acid sequence: CASSTGSSNQPQHF. Based on the CDR3 plus reference TRBV9 and TRBJ1-5, the full variable domain is DSGVTQTPKHLITATGQRVTLRCSPRSGDLSVYWYQQSLDQGLQFLIQYYNGEERAKGNILERFSAQQFPDLHSELNLSSLELGDSALYFCASSTGSSNQPQHFGDGTRLSIL.

This rearrangement joins TRBV9 to TRBJ2-3, with a tentative D call TRBD1 (6 bases). Germline V gene data show CDR1 as SGDLS and CDR2 as YYNGEE. V was clipped by 4 bases and J by 10 bases, with 19 bases between them. This CDR3 region has 14 residues. CDR3 nucleotides: TGTGCCAGCAGCCCCCCAACGGACAGCTTTGCGCAGTATTTT. As protein: CASSPPTDSFAQYF.

This chain links TRBV12-3 or TRBV12-4 with TRBJ1-1; D unresolved. V lost 4 bases to trimming and J lost 1 base, with 7 bases between them. CDR3 length: 13 amino acids. CDR3 DNA sequence: TGTGCCAGCAGTTACAGTGAGAACACTGAAGCTTTCTTT. Protein sequence: CASSYSENTEAFF.